Below, one T cell receptor beta chain is given with its context. Its antigen is unidentified. Trimming left V 5 bases short and J 5 bases short, with 6 bases between. The CDR3 loop spans 10 amino acids. Germline V gives CDR1 DFQATT, CDR2 SNEGSKA (reference sequence). The entry originates in a study of shared clonotypes between healthy human individuals. Overall study findings and caveats: When compared with the clonotypes that were shared by all four sorted-subset donors, the non-shared clonotypes turned out to have lower generation probabilities.

CD45RA-negative memory and CD45RA+ naive subsets were split from the CD4+ cells. The repertoire was sequenced with immunoSEQ multiplex PCR; TCRdb's copy has only in-frame clones and lacks some. The table lists 2 million to 2.5 million clones, approximately 93% of them singletons. This clonotype was sampled from a man between 18 and 29 years old in good health. Some clones in this sample may be carry-over from other donors' samples. The rearrangement joins TRBV20-1 to TRBJ2-5; D gene unclear. The sample consisted of naive CD4+ T cells from PBMCs. This sample's subset: CD45RA+ positively selected. Written as DNA, the CDR3 is TGCAGTGCTCAGAGGGAGACCCAGTACTTC. This codes for CSAQRETQYF.